What follows are 14 T cell receptor beta chains derived from one specimen sequenced in a study of T-cell reconstitution after alpha-beta-depleted transplantation in children. Researchers prepared the TCRbeta library using unique molecular identifiers, the study reports. TCRdb used MiXCR to reprocess the PCR reads, holding one entry per CDR3 protein. This table has about a million distinct CDR3 sequences, about 26% appearing once. The source was PBMCs, mostly from graft donor cells, collected 360 days after TCRalphabeta/CD19-depleted stem cell transplant. All receptors derive from a boy in the first two years of life who had a stem cell transplant for SCID, so the T cells may come from the graft donor.

This clonotype has only a few counts. The rearrangement uses TRBV5-6 and TRBJ2-3, with D possibly TRBD1 on 5 matching bases. The CDR3 has 15 residues. Germline V gene lookup returns CDR1 SGHDT and CDR2 YYEEEE. The V end was cut by 0 bases, the J end by 2 bases, with 10 bases between. In DNA, the CDR3 is TGTGCCAGCAGCTTGGAAGTAGGGGTCACAGATACGCAGTATTTT. This gives the protein CASSLEVGVTDTQYF.

This clonotype was seen only a few times. The CDR3: CASSDTGGPYNEQFF. In DNA form, the CDR3 reads TGTGCCAGCAGTGACACGGGGGGCCCCTACAATGAGCAGTTCTTC. V and J are TRBV6-2 or TRBV6-3 and TRBJ2-1; D might be TRBD2 (7 bases). The germline gives CDR1 MNHEY, CDR2 SVGEGT. This CDR3 region has 15 residues. Trimming pared 5 bases from V and 2 bases from J, leaving 13 bases between.

The chain recombines TRBV29-1 with TRBJ2-7; D might be TRBD1 (6 bases). The V gene's germline CDR1 is SQVTM and CDR2 ANQGSEA. The CDR3 runs to 12 residues. Between the trimmed V and J ends, which lost 3 bases and 2 bases, there was a span of 8 bases. The CDR3 DNA reads as TGCAGCGTTGACACAGGGACCTACGAGCAGTACTTC. Amino acids: CSVDTGTYEQYF.

This clonotype showed up just a few times. The V and J genes are TRBV20-1 and TRBJ2-2; D ambiguous. The CDR3 extends over 11 amino acids. CDR1 is DFQATT and CDR2 is SNEGSKA in the germline V gene (reference sequence). V lost 4 bases, J lost 1 base, and 1 base lay in between. Here the CDR3 reads CSAKNTGELFF. CDR3 DNA: TGCAGTGCTAAGAACACCGGGGAGCTGTTTTTT.

The chain has TRBV28 and TRBJ1-4; D is perhaps TRBD1 (5 bases). The CDR3 is 15 residues long. Germline loops: CDR1 MDHEN, CDR2 SYDVKM. The V end was cut by 4 bases, the J end by 8 bases, with 17 bases between. The CDR3 loop is CASSSHGAGREKLFF. CDR3 coding DNA: TGTGCCAGCAGTTCCCATGGGGCAGGGAGGGAAAAACTGTTTTTT.

This clonotype showed up just a few times. The rearrangement links TRBV7-8 to TRBJ2-4; TRBD2 aligns across 8 bases. Germline V gives CDR1 SGHVS, CDR2 FQNEAQ. This CDR3 has 15 residues. V shed 5 bases, J shed 6 bases, and the junction held 9 bases outside the gene matches. DNA for the CDR3: TGTGCCAGCAGCCTCCTTGGACTAGCACTAAACATTCAGTACTTC. This translates into CASSLLGLALNIQYF.

This clonotype was detected only a few times. V and J are TRBV11-2 and TRBJ2-5; no clear D gene. CDR1 and CDR2 from the germline V gene are SGHAT and FQNNGV. The CDR3 sequence is 15 residues long. Trimming left V 0 bases short and J 5 bases short, with 13 bases between. CDR3 amino acids: CASSLDWERLETQYF. CDR3 bases: TGTGCCAGCAGCTTAGATTGGGAACGTCTGGAGACCCAGTACTTC.

This chain joins TRBV5-1 and TRBJ2-7, with 7 bases lining up with TRBD1. The germline CDR1 and CDR2 sequences are SGHRS and YFSETQ. V was clipped by 4 bases and J by 3 bases; unmatched bases: 13. The CDR3 sequence is 16 residues long. CDR3 nucleotide sequence: TGCGCCAGCAGCCCCGGAATCACAGGGGATGACTACGAGCAGTACTTC. Translating gives CASSPGITGDDYEQYF.

This clonotype has only a few counts. This sequence joins TRBV12-3 or TRBV12-4 and TRBJ2-3; 11 nucleotides agree with TRBD2. The CDR3 extends over 16 amino acids. V lost 5 bases and J lost 1; bases outside the gene matches: 5. The CDR3 sequence is CASSPSGGPRTDTQYF. CDR3 coding DNA: TGTGCCAGCAGTCCTAGCGGGGGGCCGCGCACAGATACGCAGTATTTT.

The chain combines TRBV20-1 with TRBJ2-7; TRBD2 is a possible D gene (7 bases). The length of the CDR3 is 11 residues. The V gene lost 6 bases and the J gene lost 6 bases, with 12 bases spanning the gap. CDR1 is DFQATT, CDR2 SNEGSKA, per germline (reference sequence). CDR3 sequence reads: CSARGAGEQYF. The CDR3 DNA reads TGCAGTGCCCGGGGGGCCGGCGAGCAGTACTTC.

This clonotype occurred a few times. The chain joins TRBV4-2 to TRBJ2-2; TRBD2 matches at 10 bases. This CDR3 has 15 amino acids. Germline V CDR1 and CDR2: LGHNA, YNFKEQ. Trimming took 6 bases from V and 1 from J; bases not matched to a gene: 2. DNA for the CDR3: TGTGCCAGCAGGCTAGCGGGGGTGAACACCGGGGAGCTGTTTTTT. Its protein product is CASRLAGVNTGELFF.

The chain recombines TRBV5-1 with TRBJ2-4; tentatively, D is TRBD2 (7 bases). Trimming shortened V by 4 bases and J by 7 bases, and 12 bases separated the two germline ends. Germline lookup yields CDR1 SGHRS and CDR2 YFSETQ. The CDR3 length is 13 residues. The DNA of the CDR3 is TGCGCCAGCAGCGGCGCGGGGGCGAACATTCAGTACTTC. Translating it yields CASSGAGANIQYF.

This clonotype was counted only a few times. In nucleotides, the CDR3 is TGTGCCAGCACCTTGTGGCGGGGACAGGGCTCCTACGAGCAGTACTTC. This translates into CASTLWRGQGSYEQYF. The chain couples TRBV12-3 or TRBV12-4 to TRBJ2-7; 9 nucleotides align to TRBD1. V shed 7 bases and J 0 bases; nucleotides not matched to a gene: 10. This CDR3 is built from 16 residues.

This clonotype has at least ten counts. The chain combines TRBV9 with TRBJ2-7, with D possibly TRBD2 on 6 matching bases. V lost 3 bases to trimming and J lost 6 bases, with 13 bases between them. The CDR3 runs 13 residues. CDR1 is SGDLS and CDR2 is YYNGEE in the germline V gene. The CDR3 protein is CASSAGSRGEQYF. Here the CDR3 DNA reads TGTGCCAGCAGCGCAGGGTCGCGGGGCGAGCAGTACTTC.